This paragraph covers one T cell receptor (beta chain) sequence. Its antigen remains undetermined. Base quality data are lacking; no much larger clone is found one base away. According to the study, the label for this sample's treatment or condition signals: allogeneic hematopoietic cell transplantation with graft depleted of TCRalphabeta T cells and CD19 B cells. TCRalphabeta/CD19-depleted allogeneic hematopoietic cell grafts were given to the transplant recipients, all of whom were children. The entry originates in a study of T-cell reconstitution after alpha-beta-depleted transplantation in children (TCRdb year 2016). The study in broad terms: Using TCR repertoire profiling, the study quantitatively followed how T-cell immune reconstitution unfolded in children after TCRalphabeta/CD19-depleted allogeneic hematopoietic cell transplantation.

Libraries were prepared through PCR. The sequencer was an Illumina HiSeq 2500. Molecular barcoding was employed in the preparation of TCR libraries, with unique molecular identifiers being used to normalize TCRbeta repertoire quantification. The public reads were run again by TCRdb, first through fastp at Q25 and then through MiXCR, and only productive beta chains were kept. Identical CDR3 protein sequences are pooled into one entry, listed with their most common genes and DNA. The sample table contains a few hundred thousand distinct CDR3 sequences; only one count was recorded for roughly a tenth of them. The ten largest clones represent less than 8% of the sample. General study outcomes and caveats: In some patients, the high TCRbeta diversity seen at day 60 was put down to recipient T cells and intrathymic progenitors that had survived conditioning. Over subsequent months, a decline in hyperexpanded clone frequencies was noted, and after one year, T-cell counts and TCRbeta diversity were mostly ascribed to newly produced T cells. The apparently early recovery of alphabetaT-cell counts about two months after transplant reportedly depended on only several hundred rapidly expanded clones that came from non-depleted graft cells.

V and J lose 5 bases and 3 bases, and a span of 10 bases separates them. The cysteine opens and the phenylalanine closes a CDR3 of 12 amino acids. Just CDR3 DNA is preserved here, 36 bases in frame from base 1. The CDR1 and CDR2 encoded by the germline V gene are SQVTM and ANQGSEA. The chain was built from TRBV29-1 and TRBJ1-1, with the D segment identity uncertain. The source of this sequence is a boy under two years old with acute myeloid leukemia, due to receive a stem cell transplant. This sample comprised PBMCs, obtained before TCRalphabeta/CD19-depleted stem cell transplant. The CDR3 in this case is CSVLGLDTEAFF. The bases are TGCAGCGTTCTAGGGTTGGACACTGAAGCTTTCTTT.